This entry lists 9 T cell receptor beta chains sequenced from one sample in a study of blood T cell repertoires in COVID-19. Assay used: immunoSEQ multiplex PCR; TCRdb lists only in-frame clones, some missing. The sample has over 120,000 clones, 80% seen once. The sequenced sample was peripheral blood. All receptors come from an older man who had recovered from COVID-19.

The chain couples TRBV5-1 to TRBJ2-7; D gene ambiguous. From germline, CDR1 is SGHRS and CDR2 YFSETQ. Trimming pared 3 bases from V and 1 base from J, leaving 11 bases between. This CDR3 spans 14 amino acids. DNA for the CDR3: TGCGCCAGCAGCTCGCAGTATGATTCCTACGAGCAGTACTTC. Residues: CASSSQYDSYEQYF.

J is TRBJ2-7 and V is TRBV9, with 14 bases matching TRBD2. Germline-derived CDR1 and CDR2 are SGDLS and YYNGEE. J was trimmed by 2 bases and V by 4 bases; bases with no gene match: 2. This CDR3 spans 15 amino acids. The CDR3 nucleotides are TGTGCCAGCAGCCAGGGACTAGCGGGAGCCTACGAGCAGTACTTC. Translated: CASSQGLAGAYEQYF.

The sample holds one count of this clone. This chain uses TRBV7-8 with TRBJ1-2, with 7 positions matching TRBD1. The CDR3 totals 14 residues. The germline V gene has CDR1 SGHVS and CDR2 FQNEAQ. Germline trimming cut 5 bases from V and 3 bases from J; bases unmatched to any gene: 6. The CDR3 nucleotides are TGTGCCAGCAGCGCACAGGGGCGGGACTATGGCTACACCTTC. The encoded protein is CASSAQGRDYGYTF.

This chain connects TRBV6-1 to TRBJ2-2; D possibly corresponds to TRBD2 (6 bases). This CDR3 has 13 residues. The V end lost 0 bases, the J end lost 7 bases, and 6 bases lay between the germline ends. In germline, CDR1 is MNHNS, CDR2 SASEGT. CDR3 in DNA: TGTGCCAGCAGTGAAGCGCGGGGCGGGGAGCTGTTTTTT. It translates to CASSEARGGELFF.

The J gene is TRBJ2-7, the V gene TRBV5-6, with 10 nucleotides matching TRBD1. V lost 2 bases and J lost 3; bases outside the gene matches: 17. Germline-derived CDR1 and CDR2 are SGHDT and YYEEEE. This CDR3 contains 19 residues. The CDR3, as DNA: TGTGCCAGCAGCTTCTTTCTTCCGATAGGGACAGGGGAAATCTACGAGCAGTACTTC. As protein: CASSFFLPIGTGEIYEQYF.

On this clone: Compared with germline, one end of the junction differs, possibly owing to a read error. The gene calls are TRBV25-1 and TRBJ2-1; TRBD1 aligns across 9 bases. The CDR3 extends over 15 amino acids. Germline V CDR1 and CDR2: MGHDK, SYGVNS. The CDR3 DNA reads TGTGCCAGCAGTGGAGAACTCTCCCGGGGACAGGGCCAGGTCTTC. This encodes CASSGELSRGQGQVF.

The rearrangement links TRBV7-2 to TRBJ2-5, with D unclear. The length of the CDR3 is 13 residues. Germline assignment: CDR1 SGHTA and CDR2 FQGNSA. V was clipped by 7 bases and J by 5 bases, with 14 bases between them. CDR3 in amino acids: CASTRKPRETQYF. CDR3 bases: TGTGCCAGCACTCGTAAACCTCGGGAGACCCAGTACTTC.

In this sample, this clone turned up many times. The V gene is TRBV28, the J gene TRBJ2-7; D might be TRBD2 (6 bases). This CDR3 contains 14 residues. CDR1 is MDHEN and CDR2 is SYDVKM in the germline V gene. V was shortened by 5 bases and J by 6 bases, with 17 bases between the two germline ends. The CDR3 coding sequence is TGTGCCAGCAGTCCCCCGACTAGATTGGGCGAGCAGTACTTC. This translates into CASSPPTRLGEQYF.

This clone was seen only once. The genes are TRBV10-2 and TRBJ2-1; a possible D gene is TRBD1 (5 bases). The V and J ends lost 3 bases and 1 base respectively, with 10 bases between them. This CDR3 is built from 15 residues. CDR1 and CDR2 (germline): WSHSY, SAAADI. CDR3 sequence (DNA): TGCGCCAGCAGTGAATATCAGGGATCCTACAATGAGCAGTTCTTC. Its translation is CASSEYQGSYNEQFF.